Listed here are 8 T cell receptor beta chains from one sample, sequenced in a study of T cells in Graves' hyperthyroidism and ophthalmopathy. Researchers amplified the TCR beta CDR3 regions from RNA transcripts. The primer set for the first-round RT-PCR of the TCR CDR3 was HTBI. TCRdb reprocessed the multiplex PCR reads via MiXCR and lists one record per CDR3 protein. The sample holds a few hundred thousand distinct CDR3 sequences; roughly 13% are singletons and the top ten take 34%. Sequenced sample: blood. All receptors derive from a woman in her 40s with Graves' ophthalmopathy.

In its sample, this clonotype was seen many times. The genes are TRBV6-1 and TRBJ2-7; D is undetermined. This CDR3 spans 12 amino acids. Germline CDR1 reads MNHNS; CDR2 reads SASEGT. V lost 6 bases, J lost 2 bases, and 8 bases lay in between. DNA for the CDR3: TGTGCCAGCAGGTCACCCACCTACGAGCAGTACTTC. Its translation is CASRSPTYEQYF.

This clonotype occurred many times. V is TRBV27 and J is TRBJ2-7; 8 positions agree with TRBD1. CDR1 MNHEY and CDR2 SMNVEV come from the germline V gene (reference sequence). V trimming: 5 bases; J trimming: 7 bases; junction bases outside the gene matches: 10. The CDR3 spans 14 residues. In nucleotides, the CDR3 is TGTGCCAGCAGTCATGGACAGGGAGGTGGTGAGCAGTACTTC. Protein: CASSHGQGGGEQYF.

A few counts support this clonotype. V and J are TRBV20-1 and TRBJ2-2, with D perhaps TRBD1 (5 bases). V lost 2 bases and J 4 bases, leaving 17 bases between the germline ends. This CDR3 spans 16 amino acids. The germline V gene encodes CDR1 DFQATT and CDR2 SNEGSKA (reference sequence). DNA for the CDR3: TGCAGTGCTAGACCCATTGCCAGACAGACCACCGGGGAGCTGTTTTTT. It translates to CSARPIARQTTGELFF.

This chain connects TRBV19 to TRBJ2-1; TRBD2 aligns across 7 bases. Germline assignment: CDR1 LNHDA and CDR2 SQIVND (reference sequence). V lost 9 bases to trimming and J lost 8 bases; unmatched junction nucleotides: 7. The CDR3 runs 12 residues. CDR3 sequence: CASATRGDEQFF. The CDR3 bases are TGTGCCAGCGCAACCCGGGGGGATGAGCAGTTCTTC.

Points on this clonotype: A much larger clone differs by one base, so this may be a read error. The chain combines TRBV7-8 with TRBJ2-1, with D tentatively TRBD1 (5 bases). Per the germline V gene, CDR1 is SGHVS and CDR2 is FQNEAQ. The CDR3 has 14 residues. The CDR3 DNA sequence: TGTGCCAGCAGCCCCGCGACAGTCTACAATGAGCAGTCCTTC. Translated, it gives CASSPATVYNEQSF.

This clonotype was counted at least ten times. CDR3 sequence (DNA): TGTGCCAGCAGTTACCTCGACTCCGGGACTAACTACAATGAGCAGTTCTTC. Translating it yields CASSYLDSGTNYNEQFF. The chain is built from TRBV6-6 and TRBJ2-1; 7 bases fit TRBD2. V trimming: 2 bases; J trimming: 3 bases; junction bases outside the gene matches: 10. This CDR3 contains 17 residues. Germline assignment: CDR1 MNHNY and CDR2 SVGAGI (reference sequence).

There are a few counts of this clonotype. The CDR3 DNA follows: TGTGCCAGCAGCCCCGCCGCATGGGACAGGGTCAACTACGAGCAGTACTTC. This sequence encodes CASSPAAWDRVNYEQYF. The gene calls are TRBV7-6 and TRBJ2-7, with 9 bases identical to TRBD1. There are 17 residues in the CDR3. Per germline, CDR1 SGHVS and CDR2 FNYEAQ. The V gene end was trimmed by 5 bases and the J gene end by 3 bases; junction bases not matched to a gene: 14. Combining the CDR3 with reference TRBV7-6 and TRBJ2-7 gives the whole variable domain GAGVSQSPRYKVTKRGQDVALRCDPISGHVSLYWYRQALGQGPEFLTYFNYEAQQDKSGLPNDRFSAERPEGSISTLTIQRTEQRDSAMYRCASSPAAWDRVNYEQYFGPGTRLTVT.

The chain combines TRBV11-2 with TRBJ1-2; D ambiguous. This CDR3 region has 18 residues. The germline gives CDR1 SGHAT, CDR2 FQNNGV. The V gene lost 1 base and the J gene lost 5 bases, with 23 bases spanning the gap. CDR3 coding DNA: TGTGCCAGCAGCTTAGGCCGAGGGATTGTCAAGAAGTTGTATGGCTACACCTTC. Protein: CASSLGRGIVKKLYGYTF.